These 20 T cell receptor beta chains share one sample of origin, sequenced in a study of PD-L1 blockade in urothelial cancer. Described time point: pretreatment peripheral blood. Sequenced by immunoSEQ multiplex PCR; TCRdb stores in-frame clones only, minus some. Of about 35,000 clones listed, around 82% are singletons. The sequenced sample was PBMCs, obtained around atezolizumab (anti-PD-L1) treatment. Receptors were obtained from a man aged 60 to 75 with urothelial cancer.

This sequence joins TRBV7-2 and TRBJ1-2, with D possibly matching TRBD1 (5 bases). V was cut by 6 bases and J by 5 bases, with 22 bases left in between. The CDR3 is 16 amino acids. The germline gives CDR1 SGHTA, CDR2 FQGNSA. CDR3 residues: CASSQEGLGAGYGYTF. CDR3 in DNA: TGTGCCAGCAGTCAGGAGGGGTTGGGCGCGGGGTATGGCTACACCTTC.

The rearrangement links TRBV6-5 to TRBJ2-5; possible D gene TRBD2, 6 bases. The V end was cut by 0 bases, the J end by 5 bases, with 13 bases between. Germline V gene data show CDR1 as MNHEY and CDR2 as SVGAGI. The CDR3 is made up of 15 amino acids. This CDR3 reads CASSYSGGPLETQYF. The CDR3 nucleotides read TGTGCCAGCAGTTACTCGGGAGGCCCACTGGAGACCCAGTACTTC.

The chain joins TRBV28 to TRBJ1-5, with D hard to call. CDR3 length: 15 residues. CDR1 is MDHEN, CDR2 SYDVKM, per germline. V gave up 2 bases and J gave up 0 bases, with 8 bases separating them. The CDR3: CASSLQKFSNQPQHF. The DNA for the CDR3 is TGTGCCAGCAGTTTACAGAAATTTAGCAATCAGCCCCAGCATTTT. The full variable domain, its missing parts supplied by reference TRBV28 and TRBJ1-5, is DVKVTQSSRYLVKRTGEKVFLECVQDMDHENMFWYRQDPGLGLRLIYFSYDVKMKEKGDIPEGYSVSREKKERFSLILESASTNQTSMYLCASSLQKFSNQPQHFGDGTRLSIL.

The genes are TRBV28 and TRBJ2-2; no definite D call. Germline V lookup: CDR1 MDHEN, CDR2 SYDVKM. This CDR3 has 13 residues. Trimming removed 3 bases from V and 6 bases from J, with 8 bases in between. CDR3: CASSLELPGELFF. CDR3 nucleotide sequence: TGTGCCAGCAGTTTGGAGTTACCCGGGGAGCTGTTTTTT.

This chain uses TRBV7-8 with TRBJ2-5; D is unresolved. The CDR3 has 11 residues. Trimming removed 4 bases at V and 5 bases at J, with 5 bases between. CDR1 and CDR2 from the germline V gene are SGHVS and FQNEAQ. The CDR3 DNA reads as TGTGCCAGCAGCTCGAGGGAGACCCAGTACTTC. Residues: CASSSRETQYF.

The V gene is TRBV4-1, the J gene TRBJ2-3, with TRBD2 identical over 7 bases. The CDR3 loop spans 16 amino acids. CDR1 MGHRA and CDR2 YSYEKL come from the germline V gene. V was clipped by 0 bases and J by 0 bases; unmatched bases: 3. As DNA, the CDR3 is TGCGCCAGCAGCCAAGACAGGGAGGGAAGCACAGATACGCAGTATTTT. Translating it yields CASSQDREGSTDTQYF.

CDR3 residues: CASSEDRGHEAFF. The CDR3 DNA reads as TGTGCCAGCAGTGAAGACAGGGGACATGAAGCTTTCTTT. The gene calls are TRBV2 and TRBJ1-1; 7 bases match TRBD1. This CDR3 is 13 amino acids long. Germline V gene data show CDR1 as SNHLY and CDR2 as FYNNEI. Trimming removed 1 base from V and 7 bases from J; junction bases left unmatched: 3.

The chain links TRBV27 to TRBJ1-1; maybe TRBD1 (5 bases). Between the trimmed V and J ends, which lost 2 bases and 5 bases, there was a span of 15 bases. The germline CDR1 and CDR2 sequences are MNHEY and SMNVEV (reference sequence). CDR3 length equals 15 residues. The CDR3 DNA sequence: TGTGCCAGCAGTTTAAAGGCGCAGGGATATACTGAAGCTTTCTTT. It specifies CASSLKAQGYTEAFF.

The CDR3, as DNA: TGTGCCAGTAGTATGCGGGGAACCGGGGAGCTGTTTTTT. Its protein product is CASSMRGTGELFF. V usage is TRBV19 and J usage is TRBJ2-2, with TRBD2 as a possible D gene (6 bases). CDR3 length: 13 residues. CDR1 is LNHDA and CDR2 is SQIVND in the germline V gene (reference sequence). Trimming left V 3 bases short and J 5 bases short, with 7 bases between.

This clone is classed as medium-sized (0.01 to 0.1%). The chain combines TRBV6-1 with TRBJ2-3; D unclear. CDR1 is MNHNS and CDR2 is SASEGT in the germline V gene. V lost 5 bases, J lost 4 bases, and 10 bases lay in between. The CDR3 is 13 residues long. Here the CDR3 reads CASSLSRADTQYF. The DNA for the CDR3 is TGTGCCAGCAGTCTGAGTCGGGCAGATACGCAGTATTTT.

This chain joins TRBV28 and TRBJ1-2, with D unclear. Germline V lookup: CDR1 MDHEN, CDR2 SYDVKM. This CDR3 has 13 residues. V lost 4 bases, J lost 7 bases, and 13 bases lay in between. The CDR3 protein is CASSSPNKSGYTF. CDR3 nucleotides: TGTGCCAGCAGTTCCCCCAACAAGTCTGGCTACACCTTC.

The chain has TRBV7-9 and TRBJ1-4, with D hard to call. CDR1 is SEHNR, CDR2 FQNEAQ, per germline (reference sequence). The CDR3 has 12 residues. Trimming shortened V by 8 bases and J by 8 bases, and 12 bases separated the two germline ends. The CDR3 DNA follows: TGTGCCAGCGGCGGGAGGGAGGAAAAACTGTTTTTT. Translating gives CASGGREEKLFF.

CDR3 sequence: CASGGAAGNTIYF. The CDR3 region has the DNA TGCGCCAGCGGCGGTGCGGCTGGAAACACCATATATTTT. This rearrangement joins TRBV10-2 to TRBJ1-3; D is unresolved. V lost 8 bases and J 2 bases, leaving 10 bases between the germline ends. This CDR3 is 13 amino acids long. Germline CDR1 is WSHSY and CDR2 is SAAADI.

V usage is TRBV28 and J usage is TRBJ1-2; the match to TRBD1 covers 7 bases. The germline CDR1 and CDR2 sequences are MDHEN and SYDVKM. Losses at the gene ends were 8 bases for V and 3 bases for J; bases not matched to a gene: 3. The CDR3 spans 12 residues. The CDR3 sequence: CASRDRYYGYTF. The CDR3 DNA reads as TGTGCCAGCCGGGACAGATACTATGGCTACACCTTC.

V is TRBV6-5 and J is TRBJ1-3; 9 bases are shared with TRBD1. The CDR3 is 14 amino acids. Germline V lookup: CDR1 MNHEY, CDR2 SVGAGI. V shed 10 bases and J 6 bases; nucleotides not matched to a gene: 10. CDR3 protein: CATSPGTGKNTIYF. The CDR3 DNA reads as TGTGCCACTTCCCCCGGGACAGGGAAAAACACCATATATTTT.

The chain uses TRBV7-9 and TRBJ1-5; possibly TRBD1 for D (5 bases). This CDR3 comprises 16 residues. The V gene lost 1 base and the J gene lost 1 base, with 11 bases spanning the gap. In germline, CDR1 is SEHNR, CDR2 FQNEAQ (reference sequence). CDR3 in amino acids: CASSLGLGVSNQPQHF. The DNA for the CDR3 is TGTGCCAGCAGCTTAGGTTTAGGGGTCAGCAATCAGCCCCAGCATTTT.

The chain carries TRBV2 and TRBJ2-1; 12 bases fit TRBD1. Germline V gene sequence: CDR1 SNHLY, CDR2 FYNNEI. The CDR3 spans 15 residues. The J segment lost 9 bases and the V segment lost 6 bases, leaving 9 bases of the junction unmatched. CDR3 loop: CASRSGTGGFGEQFF. The CDR3 DNA is TGTGCCAGCAGAAGCGGGACAGGGGGCTTTGGTGAGCAGTTCTTC.

This clone was counted once. The V gene is TRBV6-1, the J gene TRBJ1-2; 10 bases align to TRBD1. The CDR3 totals 14 residues. Germline V lookup: CDR1 MNHNS, CDR2 SASEGT. V trimming: 3 bases; J trimming: 12 bases; junction bases outside the gene matches: 10. CDR3 DNA sequence: TGTGCCAGCAGTGAGTCGGGACAGGGGTTGGCGGACACCTTC. It codes for CASSESGQGLADTF.

This clone was seen a few times. The V and J genes are TRBV6-6 and TRBJ2-5, with 9 bases fitting TRBD2. J was trimmed by 5 bases and V by 5 bases; bases with no gene match: 6. Germline values: CDR1 MNHNY, CDR2 SVGAGI (reference sequence). This CDR3 comprises 14 residues. CDR3 bases: TGTGCCAGCAGTGGCGGGGGGGCAGGGGAGACCCAGTACTTC. It specifies CASSGGGAGETQYF.

This clone is judged medium-sized. The gene calls are TRBV19 and TRBJ1-1, with D uncertain. Trimming cost V 3 bases and J 2 bases, with 10 bases left between them. The CDR3 loop spans 14 amino acids. Germline loops: CDR1 LNHDA, CDR2 SQIVND (reference sequence). CDR3 sequence (DNA): TGTGCCAGTAGTATCTCGTCAGATAACACTGAAGCTTTCTTT. Protein product: CASSISSDNTEAFF.